These 2 T cell receptor beta chains were sequenced from one sample in a study of T-cell memory formation after mild COVID-19. TCRdb reprocessed the 5' RACE reads with MiXCR, giving one entry per CDR3 protein. The data hold roughly 200,000 distinct CDR3 sequences, with approximately 20% observed a single time. Source material: PBMCs or a T cell subset sorted from them (not recorded which). The source of these receptors is an adult woman who had mild COVID-19 (a few samples of this study predate the infection). Cell type and time point are not known.

This clonotype was found many times. The V and J genes are TRBV5-6 and TRBJ2-3; 9 nucleotides line up with TRBD2. Germline V gene lookup returns CDR1 SGHDT and CDR2 YYEEEE. The J segment lost 1 base and the V segment lost 5 bases, leaving 2 bases of the junction unmatched. The CDR3 contains 14 residues. CDR3 protein: CASSPSGGTDTQYF. The CDR3 DNA reads as TGTGCCAGCAGTCCTAGCGGGGGCACAGATACGCAGTATTTT.

This clonotype was observed a few times. CDR3: CASSLGRPGAGNTIYF. The CDR3 DNA follows: TGTGCCAGCAGTTTAGGCAGGCCAGGGGCTGGAAACACCATATATTTT. The chain recombines TRBV12-3 or TRBV12-4 with TRBJ1-3; tentatively, D is TRBD1 (6 bases). V lost 1 base, J lost 2 bases, and 12 bases lay in between. The CDR3 is 16 amino acids.